This T cell receptor (beta chain) was captured in a study of regulatory T cells in long-lasting Graves disease. With 6 bases removed from V and 3 bases from J, the gap between germline ends came to 15 bases. The CDR3 runs 14 residues. Germline V lookup: CDR1 SGHTA, CDR2 FQGTGA. Construction of TCR beta libraries relied on iRepertoire HTBI primers and on Arm-PCR targeting CDR3 regions. TCRdb used MiXCR to reprocess the multiplex PCR reads, holding one entry per CDR3 protein. The table lists roughly 610,000 distinct CDR3 sequences, roughly 15% of them singletons, with about 18% in the top ten. This clonotype came up many times. Time point described: newly diagnosed GD, antithyroid drugs for less than 3 months. Scientists built the TCR library using RNA that was extracted from PBMCs. A further study also used this sample, focusing on T cells in Graves' hyperthyroidism and ophthalmopathy.

This chain uses TRBV7-3 with TRBJ2-7; D is perhaps TRBD1 (6 bases). This TCR derives from a young woman with Graves disease. The source material was peripheral blood mononuclear cells (PBMCs), sampled at new diagnosis, from a patient treated with antithyroid drugs. The CDR3 DNA reads as TGTGCCAGCAGGGGGGCAGGCTCCGTCTACGAGCAGTACTTC. It codes for CASRGAGSVYEQYF.